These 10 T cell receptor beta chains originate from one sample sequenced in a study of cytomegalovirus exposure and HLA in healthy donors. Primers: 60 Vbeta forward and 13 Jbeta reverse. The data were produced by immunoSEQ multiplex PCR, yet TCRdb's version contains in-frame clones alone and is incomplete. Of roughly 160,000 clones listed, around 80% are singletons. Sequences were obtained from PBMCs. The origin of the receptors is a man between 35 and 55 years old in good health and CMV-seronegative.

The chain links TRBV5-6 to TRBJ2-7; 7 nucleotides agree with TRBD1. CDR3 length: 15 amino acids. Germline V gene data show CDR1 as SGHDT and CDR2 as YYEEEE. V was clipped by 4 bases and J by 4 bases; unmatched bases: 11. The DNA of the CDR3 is TGTGCCAGCAGCCTACTTGTAGGGACAGATTACGAGCAGTACTTC. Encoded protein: CASSLLVGTDYEQYF.

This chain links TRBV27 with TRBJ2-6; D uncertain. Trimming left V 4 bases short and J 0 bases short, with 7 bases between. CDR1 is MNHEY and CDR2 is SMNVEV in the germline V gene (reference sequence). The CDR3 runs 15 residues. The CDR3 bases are TGTGCCAGCAGTTCTCGGAGCTCTGGGGCCAACGTCCTGACTTTC. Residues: CASSSRSSGANVLTF.

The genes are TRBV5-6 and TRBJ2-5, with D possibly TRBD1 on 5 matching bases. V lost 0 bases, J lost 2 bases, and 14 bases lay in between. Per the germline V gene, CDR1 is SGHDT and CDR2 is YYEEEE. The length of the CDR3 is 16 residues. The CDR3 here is CASSLGQTDLQETQYF. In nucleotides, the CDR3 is TGTGCCAGCAGCTTGGGGCAGACAGACTTACAAGAGACCCAGTACTTC.

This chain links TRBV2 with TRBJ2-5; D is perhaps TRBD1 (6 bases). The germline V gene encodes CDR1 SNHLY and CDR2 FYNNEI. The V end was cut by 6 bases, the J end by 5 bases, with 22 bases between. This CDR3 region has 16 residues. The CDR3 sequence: CASRGARQVSGETQYF. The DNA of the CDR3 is TGTGCCAGCAGGGGGGCCCGACAAGTTTCAGGGGAGACCCAGTACTTC.

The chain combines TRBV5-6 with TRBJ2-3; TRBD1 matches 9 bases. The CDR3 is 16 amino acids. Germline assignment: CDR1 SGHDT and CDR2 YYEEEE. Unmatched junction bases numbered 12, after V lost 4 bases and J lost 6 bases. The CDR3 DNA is TGTGCCAGCAGCCGACGGGGACAGGGAGGATCGGATACGCAGTATTTT. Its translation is CASSRRGQGGSDTQYF.

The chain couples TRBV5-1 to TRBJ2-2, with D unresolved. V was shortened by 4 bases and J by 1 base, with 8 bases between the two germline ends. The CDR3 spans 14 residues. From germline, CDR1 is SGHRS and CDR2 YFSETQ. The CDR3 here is CASSQVGNTGELFF. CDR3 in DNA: TGCGCCAGCAGCCAAGTCGGGAACACCGGGGAGCTGTTTTTT.

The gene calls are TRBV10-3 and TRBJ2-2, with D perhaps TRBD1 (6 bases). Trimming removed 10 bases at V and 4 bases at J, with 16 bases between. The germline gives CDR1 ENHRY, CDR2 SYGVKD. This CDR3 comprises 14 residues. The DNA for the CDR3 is TGTGCCACCCTGATGGGGGCGGTCACCGGGGAGCTGTTTTTT. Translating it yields CATLMGAVTGELFF.

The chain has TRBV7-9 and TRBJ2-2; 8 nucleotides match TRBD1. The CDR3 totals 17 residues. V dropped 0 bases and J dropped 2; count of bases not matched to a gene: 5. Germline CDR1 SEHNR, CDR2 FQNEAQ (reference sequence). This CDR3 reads CASSLAMTGANTGELFF. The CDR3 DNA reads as TGTGCCAGCAGCTTAGCTATGACAGGGGCCAACACCGGGGAGCTGTTTTTT.

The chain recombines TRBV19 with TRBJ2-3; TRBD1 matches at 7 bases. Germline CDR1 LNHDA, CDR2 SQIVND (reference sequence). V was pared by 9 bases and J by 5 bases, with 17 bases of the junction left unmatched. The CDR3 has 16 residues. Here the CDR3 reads CASDNPQVPGGDTQYF. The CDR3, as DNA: TGTGCCAGCGACAACCCTCAGGTGCCAGGGGGAGATACGCAGTATTTT.

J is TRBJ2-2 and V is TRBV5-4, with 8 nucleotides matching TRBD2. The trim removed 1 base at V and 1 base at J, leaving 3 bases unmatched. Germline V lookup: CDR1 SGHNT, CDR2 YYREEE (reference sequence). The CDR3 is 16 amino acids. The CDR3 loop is CASSLTSGLNTGELFF. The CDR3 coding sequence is TGTGCCAGCAGCTTGACTAGCGGCCTGAACACCGGGGAGCTGTTTTTT.